This TCR beta chain was captured by sequencing in a study of response to subunit inactivated influenza vaccine. The germline V and J ends were trimmed by 0 bases and 0 bases, with 13 bases remaining between them. This CDR3 is 17 amino acids long. Germline V CDR1 and CDR2: LGHNA, YNFKEQ. TCRdb ran MiXCR on the RT-PCR reads and lists one entry per CDR3 protein. The sample shows over 400,000 distinct CDR3 sequences, roughly 9.7% of them seen only once. The sequencing used PBMCs from blood, collected about 40 days after vaccination. The chain couples TRBV4-2 to TRBJ2-3; D is unclear. This sequence was found in a man aged 45-65 years who received an inactivated influenza vaccine. CDR3 nucleotide sequence: TGTGCCAGCAGCCAAGAAGGTGCAGCAACTAGCACAGATACGCAGTATTTT. Encoded protein: CASSQEGAATSTDTQYF.